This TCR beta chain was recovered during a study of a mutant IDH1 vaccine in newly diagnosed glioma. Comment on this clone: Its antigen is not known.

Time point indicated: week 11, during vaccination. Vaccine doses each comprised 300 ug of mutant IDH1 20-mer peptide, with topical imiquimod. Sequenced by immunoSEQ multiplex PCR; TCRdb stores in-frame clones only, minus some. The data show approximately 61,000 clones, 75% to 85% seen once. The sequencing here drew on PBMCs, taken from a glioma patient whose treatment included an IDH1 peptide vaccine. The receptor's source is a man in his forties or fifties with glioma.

CDR3 residues: CASGRTVYNEQFF. CDR3 nucleotides: TGTGCCAGCGGACGGACCGTCTACAATGAGCAGTTCTTC. The chain links TRBV27 to TRBJ2-1, with no clear D. Germline assignment: CDR1 MNHEY and CDR2 SMNVEV (reference sequence). Trimming took 8 bases from V and 3 from J, leaving 11 bases between them. The CDR3 extends over 13 amino acids.